This record covers a single T cell receptor (beta chain). Enrolment of Seattle patients took place during active infection, and they were followed longitudinally. The data were taken from a study of blood T cell repertoires in COVID-19. Study-level information: The origin of the acute and convalescent COVID-19 samples was the United States, Italy and Spain. In each case, the material was cDNA or gDNA derived from T cells, B-cell-depleted T cells, or PBMCs.

Study processing details: Amplification with reference gene primers provided the estimates of nucleated cell counts. Sequencing was performed with immunoSEQ multiplex PCR; in TCRdb, only in-frame clones are kept and a portion is missing. Clone size and V and J calls were adopted from that table, with D and trimming inferred from the DNA. Among about 220,000 clones listed, roughly 80% were seen once. CDR1 is SGDLS and CDR2 is YYNGEE in the germline V gene. V dropped 8 bases and J dropped 6 bases, with 11 bases sitting between them. This CDR3 contains 12 residues. Sample: peripheral blood. The rearrangement joins TRBV9 to TRBJ2-2, with D perhaps TRBD2 (5 bases). This receptor was obtained from an elderly woman with COVID-19, enrolled during active disease. CDR3 sequence reads: CASKRASGELFF. The CDR3 DNA reads as TGTGCCAGTAAGAGGGCGTCCGGGGAGCTGTTTTTT.